This T cell receptor (beta chain) stems from a study of cytotoxic CD8 clonotypes in ibrutinib-treated CLL. Whole-study findings and limits: Clonality rose at ibrutinib response and fell back toward baseline at progression. Baseline levels of clonality went above those of age-matched healthy donors and moved with circulating CD8+ T-cell counts.

Clones were sequenced by immunoSEQ multiplex PCR, and TCRdb holds only the in-frame ones, with some missing. Of about 150,000 clones detected, 76% appear once; the ten largest clones hold just over 5%. Note on this clone: Its antigen is unidentified.

J was trimmed by 4 bases and V by 1 base; bases with no gene match: 6. This CDR3 has 17 residues. Germline V CDR1 and CDR2: LNHDA, SQIVND (reference sequence). The V call is TRBV19, the J call TRBJ2-2; 10 positions match TRBD2. This TCR came from a human donor with chronic lymphocytic leukemia. The starting material was PBMCs, obtained after 24 months of ibrutinib treatment. Here the CDR3 reads CASSIVRSSGGTGELFF. The CDR3 region has the DNA TGTGCCAGTAGTATAGTGCGCTCTAGCGGGGGCACCGGGGAGCTGTTTTTT.